The 20 T cell receptor beta chains given below trace back to one sample, sequenced in a study of T cell responses to AZD1222 COVID-19 vaccine. Assay: immunoSEQ multiplex PCR; the TCRdb copy retains only in-frame clones and omits some. The sample carries roughly 150,000 clones, 91% recorded once. The sample here was peripheral blood, taken on day 0 of AZD1222 vaccination. These receptors all stem from an adult in good health.

This clone appeared once. V and J are TRBV6-4 and TRBJ1-1; possible D gene TRBD1, 6 bases. V was clipped by 6 bases and J by 2 bases, with 13 bases between them. Germline V gene sequence: CDR1 MRHNA, CDR2 SNTAGT. This CDR3 comprises 14 residues. The CDR3 DNA is TGTGCCAGCAGCAAGGGGGGGCGAAACACTGAAGCTTTCTTT. The encoded protein is CASSKGGRNTEAFF.

The chain joins TRBV4-3 to TRBJ2-7; possibly TRBD1 or TRBD2 for D (5 bases each). Trimming took 1 base from V and 3 from J, leaving 10 bases between them. Germline assignment: CDR1 LGHNA and CDR2 YSLEER. The CDR3 covers 14 residues. In DNA, the CDR3 is TGCGCCAGCAGCCAAGCACGGGACGACTACGAGCAGTACTTC. It translates to CASSQARDDYEQYF.

This clone was observed a single time. The V and J genes are TRBV6-6 and TRBJ2-3, with D maybe TRBD1 (6 bases). Per the germline V gene, CDR1 is MNHNY and CDR2 is SVGAGI (reference sequence). V gave up 6 bases and J gave up 1 base, with 11 bases separating them. The CDR3 length is 14 residues. In DNA, the CDR3 is TGTGCCAGCAGGACAGGATCGGGCACAGATACGCAGTATTTT. Translated: CASRTGSGTDTQYF.

The chain joins TRBV10-1 to TRBJ1-3; perhaps TRBD1 as D (6 bases). This CDR3 has 18 residues. CDR1 and CDR2 from the germline V gene are WNHNN and SYGVQD (reference sequence). Trimming took off 4 bases at V and 3 bases at J, with 22 bases between the two ends. CDR3 residues: CASSVQEGDYLFGNTIYF. In DNA form, the CDR3 reads TGCGCCAGCAGTGTTCAGGAGGGGGACTATTTATTTGGAAACACCATATATTTT.

This chain uses TRBV24-1 with TRBJ1-5; D is uncertain. Germline V gene data show CDR1 as KGHDR and CDR2 as SFDVKD. V lost 4 bases to trimming and J lost 1 base, with 1 base between them. CDR3 length: 12 residues. The CDR3 reads CATSESNQPQHF. The CDR3 region has the DNA TGTGCCACCAGTGAGAGCAATCAGCCCCAGCATTTT.

DNA of the CDR3: TGTGCCAGCAGTTACGCCCTACGAGACAGGGGCTCCGAGCAGTACTTC. It codes for CASSYALRDRGSEQYF. The J gene is TRBJ2-7, the V gene TRBV6-2 or TRBV6-3, with 8 nucleotides matching TRBD1. The junction had 12 bases not matched to a gene; V was cut back by 2 bases and J by 6 bases. Germline V gives CDR1 MNHEY, CDR2 SVGEGT. The CDR3 is made up of 16 amino acids.

The V gene is TRBV6-2 or TRBV6-3, the J gene TRBJ1-2; no definite D call. The ends were cut back, 0 bases at V and 3 bases at J, with 8 bases in the middle. The CDR3 totals 14 residues. CDR1 and CDR2 from the germline V gene are MNHEY and SVGEGT. In DNA form, the CDR3 reads TGTGCCAGCAGTTACTCGTCCAGCTACTATGGCTACACCTTC. This codes for CASSYSSSYYGYTF.

The V and J genes are TRBV29-1 and TRBJ2-2; D is perhaps TRBD1 or TRBD2 (5 bases each). The V end lost 7 bases, the J end lost 1 base, and 13 bases lay between the germline ends. The germline gives CDR1 SQVTM, CDR2 ANQGSEA. CDR3 size: 14 residues. For the CDR3, the DNA is TGCAGCGCGATCGGGACCATGAACACCGGGGAGCTGTTTTTT. As protein: CSAIGTMNTGELFF.

This chain joins TRBV7-8 and TRBJ2-6; D gene ambiguous. Germline V gene lookup returns CDR1 SGHVS and CDR2 FQNEAQ. Trimming shortened V by 2 bases and J by 0 bases, and 5 bases separated the two germline ends. The CDR3 has 15 residues. CDR3 coding DNA: TGTGCCAGCAGCTTAAGAAGCTCTGGGGCCAACGTCCTGACTTTC. Its translation: CASSLRSSGANVLTF. Supplemented by reference TRBV7-8 and TRBJ2-6, the full variable domain reads GAGVSQSPRYKVAKRGQDVALRCDPISGHVSLFWYQQALGQGPEFLTYFQNEAQLDKSGLPSDRFFAERPEGSVSTLKIQRTQQEDSAVYLCASSLRSSGANVLTFGAGSRLTVL.

The chain links TRBV7-7 to TRBJ1-5; D unresolved. The CDR3 has 17 residues. Trimming stripped 1 base from V and 1 base from J, with 14 bases between. Germline-derived CDR1 and CDR2 are SSHAT and FNYEAQ (reference sequence). The CDR3 reads CASSLVAIMGSNQPQHF. The DNA for the CDR3 is TGTGCCAGCAGCTTAGTTGCCATCATGGGGAGCAATCAGCCCCAGCATTTT. Full variable domain (missing parts from reference TRBV7-7 and TRBJ1-5): GAGVSQSPRYKVTKRGQDVTLRCDPISSHATLYWYQQALGQGPEFLTYFNYEAQPDKSGLPSDRFSAERPEGSISTLTIQRTEQRDSAMYRCASSLVAIMGSNQPQHFGDGTRLSIL.

V and J are TRBV5-1 and TRBJ2-1; D gene ambiguous. Trimming removed 3 bases from V and 7 bases from J, with 14 bases in between. Germline lookup yields CDR1 SGHRS and CDR2 YFSETQ. CDR3 length: 14 amino acids. The CDR3 DNA follows: TGCGCCAGCAGCTACCAGCAGAGTCAGAATGAGCAGTTCTTC. Amino acid sequence: CASSYQQSQNEQFF.

The chain couples TRBV18 to TRBJ1-5; no reliable D call. Between the trimmed V and J ends, which lost 2 bases and 5 bases, there was a span of 7 bases. The CDR3 is 13 amino acids. In germline, CDR1 is KGHSH, CDR2 LQKENI. CDR3 DNA sequence: TGTGCCAGCTCACCAGGGGTAGATCAGCCCCAGCATTTT. Protein product: CASSPGVDQPQHF.

This chain uses TRBV14 with TRBJ2-1; D might be TRBD2 (7 bases). The CDR3 sequence is 17 residues long. The germline CDR1 and CDR2 sequences are SGHDN and FVKESK. Trimming left V 4 bases short and J 10 bases short, with 26 bases between. The CDR3 DNA reads TGTGCCAGCAGCCGTAGGGCGGACATGGAGGGGGGGCCGGAGCAGTTCTTC. Its translation: CASSRRADMEGGPEQFF.

The chain has TRBV27 and TRBJ1-6; D is uncertain. Per the germline V gene, CDR1 is MNHEY and CDR2 is SMNVEV (reference sequence). This CDR3 contains 20 residues. V shed 1 base and J shed 0 bases, with 19 bases lying between them. CDR3 region: CASSLLMPVSSSSYNSPLHF. In nucleotides, the CDR3 is TGTGCCAGCAGTTTATTAATGCCGGTTTCTTCGAGCTCCTATAATTCACCCCTCCACTTT.

This chain's CDR3 is CASSSKTGVAREQYF. In nucleotides, the CDR3 is TGCGCCAGCAGCTCGAAAACTGGAGTAGCTCGAGAGCAGTACTTC. The V and J genes are TRBV5-1 and TRBJ2-7; unclear D gene. Trimming cost V 3 bases and J 7 bases, with 20 bases left between them. The germline gives CDR1 SGHRS, CDR2 YFSETQ. The CDR3 loop spans 15 amino acids.

The rearrangement joins TRBV7-6 to TRBJ2-2, with 16 nucleotides matching TRBD2. Germline V CDR1 and CDR2: SGHVS, FNYEAQ. This CDR3 is 18 amino acids long. V shed 8 bases, J shed 3 bases, and the junction held 9 bases outside the gene matches. CDR3 sequence reads: CASASGTSGGADTGELFF. The CDR3 DNA is TGTGCCAGCGCATCTGGGACTAGCGGGGGGGCCGACACCGGGGAGCTGTTTTTT.

The rearrangement joins TRBV7-9 to TRBJ2-7, with TRBD2 identical over 8 bases. The length of the CDR3 is 16 residues. Germline values: CDR1 SEHNR, CDR2 FQNEAQ (reference sequence). The V gene end was trimmed by 2 bases and the J gene end by 2 bases; junction bases not matched to a gene: 8. This CDR3 reads CASSLTQAGAPYEQYF. In DNA form, the CDR3 reads TGTGCCAGCAGCTTAACTCAAGCGGGGGCACCCTACGAGCAGTACTTC.

V gene TRBV12-5 combines with J gene TRBJ2-2; tentatively, D is TRBD2 (6 bases). This CDR3 has 16 residues. The ends were cut back, 6 bases at V and 6 bases at J, with 20 bases in the middle. Germline V lookup: CDR1 LGHNT, CDR2 FRNRAP. The CDR3 DNA follows: TGTGCTAGTGGCCGGTGGACGACTAGTTTCCCCGGGGAGCTGTTTTTT. Its translation: CASGRWTTSFPGELFF.

V gene TRBV19 combines with J gene TRBJ1-5, with a tentative D call TRBD1 (5 bases). The CDR3 contains 15 residues. The germline CDR1 and CDR2 sequences are LNHDA and SQIVND (reference sequence). Trimming left V 1 base short and J 1 base short, with 8 bases between. The CDR3 region is CASSIGGSSNQPQHF. The CDR3 bases are TGTGCCAGTAGTATAGGGGGGAGCAGCAATCAGCCCCAGCATTTT.

This chain joins TRBV30 and TRBJ1-6, with D tentatively TRBD1 (5 bases). The V and J ends lost 3 bases and 0 bases respectively, with 9 bases between them. The CDR3 runs to 15 residues. CDR1 is GTSNPN and CDR2 is SVGIG in the germline V gene (reference sequence). The CDR3 here is CAWRRGNSYNSPLHF. The CDR3 nucleotides are TGTGCCTGGAGAAGGGGCAACTCCTATAATTCACCCCTCCACTTT.